Below are 12 T cell receptor beta chains sequenced from a single sample in a study of shared clonotypes between healthy human individuals. Sequencing was performed with immunoSEQ multiplex PCR; in TCRdb, only in-frame clones are kept and a portion is missing. The sample has around 2.5 million clones, 80% to 95% seen once; the top ten hold 0.36%. Sequencing input: naive CD4+ T cells from PBMCs. Specified subset: CD45RA+ positively selected. Receptor source: a young man in good health. Some clones in this sample may be carry-over from other donors' samples.

The chain recombines TRBV5-1 with TRBJ2-4; 11 nucleotides line up with TRBD2. Germline loops: CDR1 SGHRS, CDR2 YFSETQ. The CDR3 sequence is 18 residues long. Trimming cost V 1 base and J 7 bases; bases outside gene matches: 13. The CDR3 coding sequence is TGCGCCAGCAGCTTGTCCCAACTAGCGGGAGTGTCGGCTAACATTCAGTACTTC. Protein sequence: CASSLSQLAGVSANIQYF.

This clone has only a few counts. V usage is TRBV9 and J usage is TRBJ1-4, with 8 bases that match TRBD1. The trim removed 3 bases at V and 6 bases at J, leaving 4 bases unmatched. From germline, CDR1 is SGDLS and CDR2 YYNGEE. The CDR3 has 14 residues. Here the CDR3 DNA reads TGTGCCAGCAGCGCCGGACAGGGAGATGAAAAACTGTTTTTT. Its protein product is CASSAGQGDEKLFF.

V and J are TRBV27 and TRBJ2-1, with 7 bases aligning to TRBD2. CDR1 is MNHEY, CDR2 SMNVEV, per germline (reference sequence). This CDR3 is built from 16 residues. The ends lost 2 bases at V and 8 bases at J; junction bases unmatched: 12. CDR3 DNA sequence: TGTGCCAGCAGTTTAGGATGGGAGGGCCCCGATCATGAGCAGTTCTTC. This gives the protein CASSLGWEGPDHEQFF.

This clone is a singleton in its sample. DNA of the CDR3: TGTGCCAGCGCGACTCGACAGGGGGCCACAGATACGCAGTATTTT. Its translation: CASATRQGATDTQYF. The rearrangement uses TRBV18 and TRBJ2-3; 10 bases agree with TRBD1. Per germline, CDR1 KGHSH and CDR2 LQKENI. This CDR3 spans 15 amino acids. V trimming: 8 bases; J trimming: 2 bases; junction bases outside the gene matches: 7.

The chain carries TRBV5-4 and TRBJ1-1; D is uncertain. Germline CDR1 is SGHNT and CDR2 is YYREEE (reference sequence). The CDR3 is 14 amino acids. V lost 3 bases and J lost 3, with 12 bases in between. This CDR3 is CASSSSNRDTEAFF. DNA of the CDR3: TGTGCCAGCAGCTCGTCAAACAGAGACACTGAAGCTTTCTTT.

This clone was seen only once. The sample has other DNA sequences that encode this CDR3 too. The chain carries TRBV18 and TRBJ2-3; D perhaps matches TRBD1 (7 bases). Germline V gene sequence: CDR1 KGHSH, CDR2 LQKENI. The CDR3 runs to 16 residues. Trimming removed 2 bases from V and 1 base from J, with 13 bases in between. CDR3 sequence: CASSPRQGGGTDTQYF. In nucleotides, the CDR3 is TGTGCCAGCTCACCAAGACAGGGCGGGGGCACAGATACGCAGTATTTT.

The CDR3 coding sequence is TGTGCCAGCTCGCCCGCGACAGGGAAGCTGGACTCTGGGGCCAACGTCCTGACTTTC. This encodes CASSPATGKLDSGANVLTF. The chain has TRBV18 and TRBJ2-6, with 7 bases lining up with TRBD1. Germline loops: CDR1 KGHSH, CDR2 LQKENI. The CDR3 is 19 amino acids. The V segment lost 6 bases and the J segment 0 bases; nucleotides outside the gene matches: 14. The variable domain in full, completed from reference TRBV18 and TRBJ2-6, reads NAGVMQNPRHLVRRRGQEARLRCSPMKGHSHVYWYRQLPEEGLKFMVYLQKENIIDESGMPKERFSAEFPKEGPSILRIQQVVRGDSAAYFCASSPATGKLDSGANVLTFGAGSRLTVL.

The chain combines TRBV5-1 with TRBJ2-1, with 15 bases aligning to TRBD2. The germline gives CDR1 SGHRS, CDR2 YFSETQ. With 4 bases clipped from V and 4 bases from J, the junction kept 3 bases outside the gene matches. The CDR3 totals 16 residues. The CDR3 sequence: CASSRGLAGGYNEQFF. The CDR3 DNA reads as TGCGCCAGCAGCCGCGGACTAGCGGGAGGGTACAATGAGCAGTTCTTC.

The genes are TRBV11-2 and TRBJ2-7; D is undetermined. The CDR3 sequence is 13 residues long. CDR1 is SGHAT, CDR2 FQNNGV, per germline. V was cut by 0 bases and J by 7 bases, with 10 bases left in between. The CDR3 loop reads CASSLDTVLEQYF. The CDR3 bases are TGTGCCAGCAGCTTAGATACGGTCCTGGAGCAGTACTTC.

V is TRBV7-2 and J is TRBJ1-2; TRBD1 is a possible D gene (5 bases). Germline lookup yields CDR1 SGHTA and CDR2 FQGNSA. This CDR3 has 13 residues. The V gene lost 5 bases and the J gene lost 5 bases, with 12 bases spanning the gap. CDR3 coding DNA: TGTGCCAGCAGCCTCACCGGGACTTATGGCTACACCTTC. Encoded protein: CASSLTGTYGYTF.

Of note for this clone: Other DNA sequences in the sample encode the same CDR3. The chain is built from TRBV10-2 and TRBJ2-1, with D unresolved. Germline assignment: CDR1 WSHSY and CDR2 SAAADI. Between the trimmed V and J ends, which lost 3 bases and 8 bases, there was a span of 5 bases. This CDR3 has 11 amino acids. As DNA, the CDR3 is TGCGCCAGCAGTGAATTCGATGAGCAGTTCTTC. It encodes CASSEFDEQFF.

V is TRBV5-1 and J is TRBJ2-5; D tentatively reads TRBD1 or TRBD2 (5 bases each). Germline-derived CDR1 and CDR2 are SGHRS and YFSETQ. CDR3 length: 15 amino acids. Deletions cut 0 bases from V and 2 bases from J, with 11 bases between. The CDR3, as DNA: TGCGCCAGCAGCTTGGTTACGGGACCTCAAGAGACCCAGTACTTC. Encoded protein: CASSLVTGPQETQYF.